This is a list of T cell receptor beta chains from one sample in a study of blood T cell repertoires in COVID-19. Repertoires were generated with immunoSEQ multiplex PCR, while TCRdb's copy carries only in-frame clones and drops some. The sample shows some 200,000 clones, around 84% of them seen only once. The sequencing sample was made of peripheral blood. The receptors stem from a human donor in a cohort sampled during active COVID-19. The conserved cysteine and the conserved F or W are not part of the CDR3 here. The order of the fields is J gene, V gene, CDR3 protein.

j_gene: TRBJ1-1
v_gene: TRBV9
CDR3aa: ASSAGANTEAF

j_gene: TRBJ2-3
v_gene: TRBV9
CDR3aa: ASSARSGVGTDTQY

j_gene: TRBJ2-3
v_gene: TRBV19
CDR3aa: ASGRSGGITDTQY

j_gene: TRBJ1-6
v_gene: TRBV30
CDR3aa: AWIPGTHYNSPLH

j_gene: TRBJ1-1
v_gene: TRBV7-9
CDR3aa: ASSAGWDTEAF

j_gene: TRBJ2-3
v_gene: TRBV19
CDR3aa: ASSTRRDLGGTDTQY

j_gene: TRBJ2-1
v_gene: TRBV5-1
CDR3aa: ASSLETAYNEQF

j_gene: TRBJ2-1
v_gene: TRBV7-8
CDR3aa: ASSLGGQTYNEQF

j_gene: TRBJ1-1
v_gene: TRBV18
CDR3aa: ASSPRVRDGTEAF

j_gene: TRBJ2-1
v_gene: TRBV29-1
CDR3aa: SAEGGGDDNEQF

j_gene: TRBJ2-5
v_gene: TRBV11-2
CDR3aa: ASSLRGTGRETQY

j_gene: TRBJ2-7
v_gene: TRBV7-2
CDR3aa: ASSLAGTGGDEQY

j_gene: TRBJ2-7
v_gene: TRBV10-3
CDR3aa: AISEGASIYEQY

j_gene: TRBJ1-6
v_gene: TRBV6-2/TRBV6-3
CDR3aa: ASSWGLRTGDSPLH

j_gene: TRBJ2-5
v_gene: TRBV7-7
CDR3aa: ASSSGLAGVSETQY

j_gene: TRBJ1-6
v_gene: TRBV5-1
CDR3aa: ASSPLTTGVANNSPLH

j_gene: TRBJ2-1
v_gene: TRBV7-9
CDR3aa: ASRRAGGSNNEQF

j_gene: TRBJ2-1
v_gene: TRBV9
CDR3aa: ASSGTLQGSSYNEQF

j_gene: TRBJ2-6
v_gene: TRBV7-9
CDR3aa: ASSLWGGRANVLT

j_gene: TRBJ1-2
v_gene: TRBV15
CDR3aa: ATSRAGGRSYGYT

j_gene: TRBJ1-2
v_gene: TRBV7-3
CDR3aa: ASSLNPGGYGYT

j_gene: TRBJ2-2
v_gene: TRBV25-1
CDR3aa: ASSDSGQGSTGELF

j_gene: TRBJ2-3
v_gene: TRBV7-2
CDR3aa: ASRVGGTTDTQY

j_gene: TRBJ2-5
v_gene: TRBV28
CDR3aa: ASSPAGKETQY

j_gene: TRBJ2-5
v_gene: TRBV6-2/TRBV6-3
CDR3aa: ASTPLTTDFQETQY

j_gene: TRBJ2-7
v_gene: TRBV15
CDR3aa: ATSLISGRFGREQY

j_gene: TRBJ1-1
v_gene: TRBV5-4
CDR3aa: ASSLRTVSSLNTEAF

j_gene: TRBJ1-5
v_gene: TRBV30
CDR3aa: AWSRGNQPQH

j_gene: TRBJ1-4
v_gene: TRBV28
CDR3aa: ASSKTAYNEKLF

j_gene: TRBJ2-3
v_gene: TRBV5-1
CDR3aa: ASSLKRDSFSADTQY

j_gene: TRBJ1-5
v_gene: TRBV6-5
CDR3aa: ASTLGQEGNQPQH

j_gene: TRBJ2-2
v_gene: TRBV30
CDR3aa: AWSFGTSGSGELF

j_gene: TRBJ2-1
v_gene: TRBV7-6
CDR3aa: ASSPTTGGYGYNEQF

j_gene: TRBJ2-7
v_gene: TRBV24-1
CDR3aa: ATSDSRTGTYEQY

j_gene: TRBJ2-7
v_gene: TRBV3-1/TRBV3-2
CDR3aa: ASSRIRTSDSYEQY

j_gene: TRBJ2-3
v_gene: TRBV7-2
CDR3aa: ASSQPLAGYEDTQY

j_gene: TRBJ1-1
v_gene: TRBV11-2
CDR3aa: ASSFKQTNQNTEAF